This entry lists 5 T cell receptor beta chains sequenced from one sample in a study of T cell responses to AZD1222 COVID-19 vaccine. Using immunoSEQ multiplex PCR, the repertoire was profiled, and TCRdb retains in-frame clones only, with some absent. The data show approximately 140,000 clones, 93% seen once. The sequencing here drew on peripheral blood, taken on day 0 of AZD1222 vaccination. The receptors shown here come from an adult in good health.

This clone appeared once. This sequence joins TRBV30 and TRBJ2-2; TRBD1 matches at 8 bases. The ends lost 6 bases at V and 3 bases at J; junction bases unmatched: 6. The CDR3 length is 14 residues. Germline-derived CDR1 and CDR2 are GTSNPN and SVGIG (reference sequence). The CDR3 region is CACNDRGDTGELFF. Here the CDR3 DNA reads TGTGCCTGTAACGACAGGGGCGACACCGGGGAGCTGTTTTTT.

Only a few counts were recorded for this clone. This chain links TRBV7-9 with TRBJ1-4; D might be TRBD1 (6 bases). The CDR3 is made up of 15 amino acids. V gave up 4 bases and J gave up 7 bases, with 16 bases separating them. The germline gives CDR1 SEHNR, CDR2 FQNEAQ (reference sequence). The CDR3 nucleotides read TGTGCCAGCAGCTCCATTCGACAGGAGGGTGAAAAACTGTTTTTT. Its protein product is CASSSIRQEGEKLFF.

As to this clone: The junction shows a germline mismatch at one end, possibly a read error. The chain recombines TRBV7-2 with TRBJ2-5; weak D call: TRBD2 (5 bases). The CDR3 consists of 13 residues. CDR1 SGHTA and CDR2 FQGNSA come from the germline V gene. As DNA, the CDR3 is TGTGCCAGCAGCGTAGCGAGAGAAGAGACCCAGTACTTC. This gives the protein CASSVAREETQYF.

This chain uses TRBV28 with TRBJ1-1; D is perhaps TRBD1 (6 bases). CDR3 length: 15 amino acids. The V end was cut by 5 bases, the J end by 1 base, with 14 bases between. The V gene's germline CDR1 is MDHEN and CDR2 SYDVKM. CDR3 in amino acids: CASSPWGQGNTEAFF. Written as DNA, the CDR3 is TGTGCCAGCAGTCCATGGGGGCAGGGGAACACTGAAGCTTTCTTT.

The chain is built from TRBV5-5 and TRBJ2-2, with TRBD2 matching 7 bases. The ends lost 0 bases at V and 2 bases at J; junction bases unmatched: 7. Germline values: CDR1 SGHKS, CDR2 YYEKEE (reference sequence). CDR3 size: 17 residues. The CDR3 sequence: CASSLEKLANNTGELFF. The CDR3 DNA sequence: TGTGCCAGCAGCTTGGAAAAACTAGCGAACAACACCGGGGAGCTGTTTTTT.